Listed below are T cell receptor beta chains from one sample, sequenced in a study of shared clonotypes between healthy human individuals. Profiled with immunoSEQ multiplex PCR; TCRdb holds only in-frame clones, not every one. The table lists nearly 2 million clones, about 95% of them singletons. The sequenced sample consisted of naive CD8+ T cells sorted from blood. These receptors came from a man between 18 and 29 years old in good health. CDR3s leave out the opening cysteine and the closing phenylalanine or tryptophan.

>TRBJ1-3|TRBV7-7
ASSPDRNSGNTIY
>TRBJ2-7|TRBV5-4
ASSLGGLDEQY
>TRBJ2-7|TRBV6-5
ASSTPGASYEQY
>TRBJ2-7|TRBV13
ASSLTGVYEQY
>TRBJ2-1|TRBV29-1
SVEVGSGGYNEQF
>TRBJ2-1|TRBV6-1
ASSGGGLSPYNEQF
>TRBJ2-7|TRBV4-3
ASSQDRGLNGGEQY
>TRBJ1-2|TRBV5-1
ASSLAPELYGYT
>TRBJ2-7|TRBV4-3
ASSPGTVNYEQY
>TRBJ2-1|TRBV6-1
ASSEAGADSYNEQF
>TRBJ2-6|TRBV4-2
ASSATSGANVLT
>TRBJ2-1|TRBV10-2
ASSESSGGYNEQF
>TRBJ2-5|TRBV7-9
ASSPRDRGGETQY
>TRBJ2-5|TRBV6-6
ASSYFLGQGLETQY
>TRBJ2-1|TRBV9
ASSPLNDEQF
>TRBJ2-1|TRBV4-1
ASSQVQGFVNEQF
>TRBJ1-1|TRBV5-1
ASSQGSGNTEAF
>TRBJ1-1|TRBV2
ASRDTGTNTEAF
>TRBJ2-4|TRBV5-5
ASSLVAGKGAKNIQY
>TRBJ2-7|TRBV6-1
ASSDSSLPYEQY